The clone carrying this T cell receptor beta chain has more than one count but fewer than ten. V lost 7 bases and J lost 0, with 17 bases in between. The CDR3 length is 16 residues. CDR1 and CDR2 (germline): LNHDA, SQIVND (reference sequence). This specimen comes from a study of T cells after yellow fever vaccination. TCRdb processed the 5' RACE reads anew with MiXCR; each CDR3 protein has one entry. The data contain around 46,000 distinct CDR3 sequences, roughly 7% of them singletons. This sequence joins TRBV19 and TRBJ2-3; D is ambiguous. Sample: CD8+ T cells sorted from PBMCs, taken approximately 15 days after the first yellow fever vaccination. This receptor was taken from a man aged 18 to 35 who received the YFV17D yellow fever vaccine. The CDR3 protein is CASKNNWAGSTDTQYF. The CDR3 nucleotides are TGTGCCAGTAAAAACAACTGGGCCGGAAGCACAGATACGCAGTATTTT.